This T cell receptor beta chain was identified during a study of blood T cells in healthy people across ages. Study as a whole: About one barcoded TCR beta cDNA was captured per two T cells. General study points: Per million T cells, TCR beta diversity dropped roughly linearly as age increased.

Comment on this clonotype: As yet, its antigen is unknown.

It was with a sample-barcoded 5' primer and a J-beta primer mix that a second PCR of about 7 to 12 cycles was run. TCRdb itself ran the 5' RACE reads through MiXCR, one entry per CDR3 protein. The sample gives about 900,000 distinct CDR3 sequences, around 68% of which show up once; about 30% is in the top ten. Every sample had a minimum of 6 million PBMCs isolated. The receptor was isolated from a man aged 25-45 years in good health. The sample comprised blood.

The CDR3 DNA reads as TGTGCCAGCAGTTACCCCAGGGTCAGAGAGACCCAGTACTTC. Protein: CASSYPRVRETQYF. The chain is built from TRBV6-2 or TRBV6-3 and TRBJ2-7; a weak D match, TRBD1 (5 bases). The DNA end is a closer match to TRBJ2-5, so the J assignment may be wrong. The CDR3 contains 14 residues. In germline, CDR1 is MNHEY, CDR2 SVGEGT.